This T cell receptor beta chain was observed in a study of breast tumors, draining lymph nodes, adjacent tissues. A word on this clonotype: The junction differs from germline at one of its ends, possibly a read error.

TCRdb reprocessed the multiplex PCR reads via MiXCR and lists one record per CDR3 protein. The top ten hold more than 7% of the sample, which has tens of thousands of distinct CDR3 sequences, approximately 29% seen once. The CDR3 consists of 15 residues. In germline, CDR1 is SGHTA, CDR2 FQGNSA. Axillary draining lymph nodes of breast cancer patients supplied the node samples. This chain connects TRBV7-2 to TRBJ2-1; 7 nucleotides agree with TRBD1. The TCR was taken from a female donor with breast cancer. Some clones in this sample may be carry-over from other donors' samples. Sample: axillary lymph node tissue. CDR3 in DNA: TGTGCCGGCAGCTTACAAGGACAGGATTACAATGAGCAGCTCTTC. Its protein product is CAGSLQGQDYNEQLF.